This T cell receptor beta chain stems from a study of blood T cell repertoires in COVID-19. Study at large: Sources were T cells, B-cell-depleted T cells, or PBMCs; the material itself was cDNA or gDNA.

Trimming removed 0 bases at V and 0 bases at J, with 9 bases between. The CDR3 covers 15 residues. Germline V gives CDR1 SQVTM, CDR2 ANQGSEA. The age range of participants was 18 to 89 years, with residence in more than 20 US areas. Symptom resolution, clearance, or two negative PCRs marked donors in Cohort 3 as recovered. Generated by immunoSEQ multiplex PCR, the TCRdb table keeps only in-frame clones and is missing some. The sample carries 200,000 to 250,000 clones, 88% recorded once. The sequenced sample was PBMCs or T cells enriched from blood (not recorded which). The clonotype comes from a woman aged 25 to 39 who had recovered from COVID-19. The V call is TRBV29-1, the J call TRBJ1-3; weak D call: TRBD1 (5 bases). This CDR3 reads CSVEDQDSSGNTIYF. DNA of the CDR3: TGCAGCGTTGAAGATCAAGACAGCTCTGGAAACACCATATATTTT.